The T cell receptor beta chain under discussion was sequenced for a study of tumor-infiltrating lymphocytes in oesophageal squamous cell carcinoma. TCRdb re-called the PCR reads with MiXCR, one entry per CDR3 protein. This table holds 9,500 to 11,000 distinct CDR3 sequences, roughly three fifths found once. The J segment lost 10 bases and the V segment lost 1 base, leaving 8 bases of the junction unmatched. This CDR3 region has 16 residues. From germline, CDR1 is SGHVS and CDR2 FQNEAQ. The rearrangement uses TRBV7-8 and TRBJ2-1; 12 bases map to TRBD2. Sample: esophageal tumor tissue. This receptor was identified in a male donor with esophageal squamous cell carcinoma. The CDR3 reads CASSLGGLAGTYEQFF. The DNA of the CDR3 is TGTGCCAGCAGCTTAGGTGGACTAGCGGGAACCTACGAGCAGTTCTTC.